What follows are 21 T cell receptor beta chains derived from one specimen sequenced in a study of cytomegalovirus exposure and HLA in healthy donors. PCR involved 60 Vbeta and 13 Jbeta primers. The method was immunoSEQ multiplex PCR; TCRdb's version includes in-frame clones alone and lacks a portion of them. This table holds over 110,000 clones, 65% to 85% found once. Sequenced sample: PBMCs. These receptors originate from a man between 18 and 35 years old in good health and CMV-seronegative.

The CDR3 region has the DNA TGTGCCAGCTCACGGACTAGCGGGGCATACAATGAGCAGTTCTTC. As protein: CASSRTSGAYNEQFF. This chain joins TRBV18 and TRBJ2-1, with 12 bases identical to TRBD2. In germline, CDR1 is KGHSH, CDR2 LQKENI. V gave up 4 bases and J gave up 4 bases; unmatched junction bases: 2. This CDR3 spans 15 amino acids.

This clone was found a few times. V and J are TRBV28 and TRBJ1-2; TRBD1 aligns across 9 bases. The germline CDR1 and CDR2 sequences are MDHEN and SYDVKM. The V gene end was trimmed by 6 bases and the J gene end by 0 bases; junction bases not matched to a gene: 14. This CDR3 is 18 amino acids long. CDR3 residues: CASRVLRTGATTNYGYTF. In nucleotides, the CDR3 is TGTGCCAGCAGGGTCCTTCGGACAGGGGCCACTACTAACTATGGCTACACCTTC.

The rearrangement links TRBV29-1 to TRBJ1-6; tentatively, D is TRBD1 (5 bases). The length of the CDR3 is 14 residues. The ends were cut back, 5 bases at V and 7 bases at J, with 15 bases in the middle. From germline, CDR1 is SQVTM and CDR2 ANQGSEA. The CDR3 sequence: CSVRGTDSNSPLHF. The CDR3 bases are TGCAGCGTTAGAGGAACAGACAGCAATTCACCCCTCCACTTT.

V usage is TRBV28 and J usage is TRBJ1-5, with a tentative D call TRBD1 (6 bases). Germline values: CDR1 MDHEN, CDR2 SYDVKM. V lost 10 bases and J 6 bases, leaving 19 bases between the germline ends. The CDR3 contains 14 residues. Here the CDR3 reads CATLGGGLGQPQHF. In nucleotides, the CDR3 is TGTGCCACCCTCGGGGGGGGGCTGGGTCAGCCCCAGCATTTT.

This rearrangement joins TRBV5-1 to TRBJ2-5; D remains ambiguous. The CDR3 has 13 residues. Germline CDR1 and CDR2: SGHRS and YFSETQ. The V end was cut by 1 base, the J end by 5 bases, with 9 bases between. In DNA, the CDR3 is TGCGCCAGCAGCTTGTACCCTAGGGAGACCCAGTACTTC. Translated, it gives CASSLYPRETQYF.

CDR3 DNA sequence: TGTGCCTGGAGGGGACAGATGAACACTGAAGCTTTCTTT. This sequence encodes CAWRGQMNTEAFF. The V gene is TRBV30, the J gene TRBJ1-1; 7 bases line up with TRBD1. CDR3 size: 13 residues. Trimming at V came to 3 bases and at J to 0 bases, leaving 1 base not matched to a gene. Germline assignment: CDR1 GTSNPN and CDR2 SVGIG (reference sequence). Combining the CDR3 with reference TRBV30 and TRBJ1-1 gives the whole variable domain SQTIHQWPATLVQPVGSPLSLECTVEGTSNPNLYWYRQAAGRGLQLLFYSVGIGQISSEVPQNLSASRPQDRQFILSSKKLLLSDSGFYLCAWRGQMNTEAFFGQGTRLTVV.

The chain employs TRBV5-1 and TRBJ1-1; a weak D match, TRBD1 (5 bases). The germline gives CDR1 SGHRS, CDR2 YFSETQ. The CDR3 loop spans 14 amino acids. Between the trimmed V and J ends, which lost 0 bases and 0 bases, there was a span of 6 bases. The CDR3 DNA is TGCGCCAGCAGCTTGGTAGGGGTGAACACTGAAGCTTTCTTT. It specifies CASSLVGVNTEAFF.

The rearrangement joins TRBV4-3 to TRBJ2-7; TRBD1 might be the D (6 bases). CDR1 LGHNA and CDR2 YSLEER come from the germline V gene. V was pared by 5 bases and J by 0 bases, with 11 bases between. The CDR3 runs to 14 residues. The CDR3 region is CASSEGTSSYEQYF. The CDR3 nucleotides read TGCGCCAGCAGCGAAGGGACAAGCTCCTACGAGCAGTACTTC.

The rearrangement links TRBV5-1 to TRBJ2-7; 9 nucleotides align to TRBD1. Germline V lookup: CDR1 SGHRS, CDR2 YFSETQ. Germline trimming cut 3 bases from V and 4 bases from J; bases unmatched to any gene: 11. There are 16 residues in the CDR3. Here the CDR3 reads CASSSPPDRGVYEQYF. The CDR3 nucleotides are TGCGCCAGCAGCTCCCCCCCAGACAGGGGGGTATACGAGCAGTACTTC.

This clone was recorded once. The V gene is TRBV7-2, the J gene TRBJ1-2, with D possibly TRBD1 on 5 matching bases. Germline values: CDR1 SGHTA, CDR2 FQGNSA. The CDR3 spans 18 residues. V was cut by 2 bases and J by 0 bases, with 19 bases left in between. CDR3 region: CASSLNVRGGVTNYGYTF. The CDR3 nucleotides read TGTGCCAGCAGCTTAAATGTTAGGGGAGGGGTAACTAACTATGGCTACACCTTC.

The chain uses TRBV27 and TRBJ2-7, with 7 nucleotides matching TRBD1. The J segment lost 5 bases and the V segment lost 4 bases, leaving 11 bases of the junction unmatched. Germline CDR1 is MNHEY and CDR2 is SMNVEV (reference sequence). This CDR3 comprises 15 residues. This CDR3 is CASSSKPIGTDEQYF. The CDR3 DNA follows: TGTGCCAGCAGTTCCAAACCTATAGGGACAGACGAGCAGTACTTC.

The rearrangement joins TRBV6-1 to TRBJ2-7; TRBD1 might be the D (5 bases). Trimming removed 4 bases at V and 0 bases at J, with 13 bases between. The germline CDR1 and CDR2 sequences are MNHNS and SASEGT. This CDR3 is built from 15 residues. The CDR3 loop reads CASSVDSIASYEQYF. In DNA, the CDR3 is TGTGCCAGCAGTGTCGACAGTATTGCCTCCTACGAGCAGTACTTC.

This chain links TRBV29-1 with TRBJ2-3; maybe TRBD1 (5 bases). Trimming took 2 bases from V and 11 from J, leaving 11 bases between them. CDR1 and CDR2 (germline): SQVTM, ANQGSEA. The CDR3 runs 11 residues. The CDR3, as DNA: TGCAGCGTTGAATGGGGCAGCAGGCAGTATTTT. Its translation is CSVEWGSRQYF.

A single count supports this clone. The CDR3 region has the DNA TGTGCCAGCTCGCCCAAGGGACAGGGCTCCTTAGGGGGGGCCAACGTCCTGACTTTC. Residues: CASSPKGQGSLGGANVLTF. The chain is built from TRBV18 and TRBJ2-6, with 9 bases identical to TRBD1. This CDR3 is 19 amino acids long. The trim removed 6 bases at V and 4 bases at J, leaving 16 bases unmatched. Germline V CDR1 and CDR2: KGHSH, LQKENI. Together with reference TRBV18 and TRBJ2-6, the CDR3 gives the full variable domain: NAGVMQNPRHLVRRRGQEARLRCSPMKGHSHVYWYRQLPEEGLKFMVYLQKENIIDESGMPKERFSAEFPKEGPSILRIQQVVRGDSAAYFCASSPKGQGSLGGANVLTFGAGSRLTVL.

The chain uses TRBV7-3 and TRBJ2-3, with 7 bases fitting TRBD1. V lost 3 bases, J lost 3 bases, and 3 bases stayed unmatched. The CDR3 totals 14 residues. Per germline, CDR1 SGHTA and CDR2 FQGTGA. CDR3 in amino acids: CASSLTGSTDTQYF. CDR3 DNA sequence: TGTGCCAGCAGCTTGACAGGGAGTACAGATACGCAGTATTTT.

There are a few counts of this clone. At one boundary the junction diverges from the germline segment, which might be a read error. This rearrangement joins TRBV6-5 to TRBJ1-1; 7 bases line up with TRBD1. The CDR3 extends over 14 amino acids. CDR1 is MNHEY and CDR2 is SVGAGI in the germline V gene. The CDR3 sequence is CASSYSRGGAQRIF. For the CDR3, the DNA is TGTGCCAGCAGTTACTCGAGAGGGGGCGCGCAGAGGATCTTT.

The rearrangement joins TRBV27 to TRBJ2-7; perhaps TRBD2 as D (6 bases). The ends were cut back, 3 bases at V and 2 bases at J, with 20 bases in the middle. The CDR3 extends over 17 amino acids. Per the germline V gene, CDR1 is MNHEY and CDR2 is SMNVEV (reference sequence). CDR3 amino acids: CASSFRRESKAAYEQYF. In DNA form, the CDR3 reads TGTGCCAGCAGTTTCCGGAGGGAATCGAAAGCGGCCTACGAGCAGTACTTC.

This chain joins TRBV2 and TRBJ1-6, with D hard to call. The V and J ends lost 3 bases and 9 bases respectively, with 12 bases between them. CDR1 is SNHLY and CDR2 is FYNNEI in the germline V gene. The length of the CDR3 is 14 residues. CDR3 in DNA: TGTGCCAGCAGTGAGCCCGGGTCCAGTTCACCCCTCCACTTT. Translated: CASSEPGSSSPLHF.

This chain links TRBV4-3 with TRBJ2-1; D might be TRBD1 (5 bases). The CDR3 contains 17 residues. CDR1 and CDR2 from the germline V gene are LGHNA and YSLEER. Deletions cut 0 bases from V and 9 bases from J, with 21 bases between. The CDR3 loop reads CASSQDNSDTFSGEQFF. Written as DNA, the CDR3 is TGCGCCAGCAGCCAAGATAATTCGGACACTTTCTCCGGTGAGCAGTTCTTC.

The chain combines TRBV19 with TRBJ2-3, with 12 bases fitting TRBD1. The CDR3 extends over 18 amino acids. Unmatched junction bases numbered 13, after V lost 5 bases and J lost 4 bases. CDR1 and CDR2 (germline): LNHDA, SQIVND (reference sequence). The CDR3 is CASSDPRDRGPRADTQYF. CDR3 in DNA: TGTGCCAGTAGTGACCCTCGGGACAGGGGGCCTCGGGCAGATACGCAGTATTTT.

This clone has just one count. The gene calls are TRBV19 and TRBJ1-4, with TRBD1 as a possible D gene (5 bases). Germline CDR1 LNHDA, CDR2 SQIVND (reference sequence). V was cut by 6 bases and J by 8 bases, with 16 bases left in between. This CDR3 has 14 amino acids. The CDR3 sequence: CASSSLAGKEKLFF. The CDR3 nucleotides read TGTGCCAGTAGCTCGTTGGCAGGGAAAGAAAAACTGTTTTTT.